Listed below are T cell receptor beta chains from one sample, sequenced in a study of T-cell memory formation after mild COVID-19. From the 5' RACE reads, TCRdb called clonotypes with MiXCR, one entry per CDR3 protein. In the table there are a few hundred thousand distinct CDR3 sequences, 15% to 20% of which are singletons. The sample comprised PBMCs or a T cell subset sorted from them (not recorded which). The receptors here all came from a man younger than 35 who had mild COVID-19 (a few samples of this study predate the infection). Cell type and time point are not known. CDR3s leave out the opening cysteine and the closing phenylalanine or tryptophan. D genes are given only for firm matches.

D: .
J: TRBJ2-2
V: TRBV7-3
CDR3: ASSLMGSPGELF

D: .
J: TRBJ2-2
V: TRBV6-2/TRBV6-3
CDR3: ASSYHITGELF

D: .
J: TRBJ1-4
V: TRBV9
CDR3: ASSGKGPRLGGEKLF

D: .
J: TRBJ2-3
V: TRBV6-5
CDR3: ASRMGYSGDTQY

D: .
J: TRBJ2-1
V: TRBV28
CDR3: ASSLPEGTRF

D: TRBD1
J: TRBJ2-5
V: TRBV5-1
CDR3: ASSSTGGSLQETQY

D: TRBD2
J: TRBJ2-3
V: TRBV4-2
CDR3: ASSQGTSRLGGTDTQY

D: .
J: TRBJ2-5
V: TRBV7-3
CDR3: ASSSRQQETQY

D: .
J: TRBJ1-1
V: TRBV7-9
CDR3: ASSPWTENTEAF

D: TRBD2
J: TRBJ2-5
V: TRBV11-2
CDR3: ASSPPSSGQETQY

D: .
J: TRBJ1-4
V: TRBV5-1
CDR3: ASSSGAVVEKLF

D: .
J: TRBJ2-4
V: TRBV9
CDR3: ASSLQPTEKNIQY

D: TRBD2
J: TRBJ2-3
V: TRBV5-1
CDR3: ASSTRAGPPDTQY

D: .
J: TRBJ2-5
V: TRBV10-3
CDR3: AISDKEETQY

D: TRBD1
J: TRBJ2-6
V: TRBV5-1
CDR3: ASSFSQGAGGANVLT

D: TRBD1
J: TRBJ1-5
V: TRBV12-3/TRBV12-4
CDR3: ASSLGTVGQPQH

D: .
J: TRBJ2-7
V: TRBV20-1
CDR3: SARDRGPEQY

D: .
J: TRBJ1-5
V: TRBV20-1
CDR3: SARDLDSQPQH

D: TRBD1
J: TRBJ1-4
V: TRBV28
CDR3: ASWRGPGEKLF

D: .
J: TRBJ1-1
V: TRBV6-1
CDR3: ATDSKETHTEAF

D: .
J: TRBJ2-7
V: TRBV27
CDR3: ASSPTVSVTYEQY

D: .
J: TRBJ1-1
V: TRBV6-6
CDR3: ASRTDMNTEAF

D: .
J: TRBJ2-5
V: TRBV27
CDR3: ASSLSGPTGEETQY

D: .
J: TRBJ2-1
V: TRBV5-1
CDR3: ASSSEGGLEQF

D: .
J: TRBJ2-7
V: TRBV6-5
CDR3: ASSSSGGPPAREQY

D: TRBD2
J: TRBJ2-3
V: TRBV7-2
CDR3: ASSRSGGAPTVGDTQY

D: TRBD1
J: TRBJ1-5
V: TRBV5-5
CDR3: ASSLATGDSNQPQH

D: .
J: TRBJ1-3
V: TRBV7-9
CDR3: ASRPLSSGNTIY

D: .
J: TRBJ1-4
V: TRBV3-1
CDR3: ASSRVSATNEKLF

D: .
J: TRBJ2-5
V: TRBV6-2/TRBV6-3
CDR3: ASISDRQETQY

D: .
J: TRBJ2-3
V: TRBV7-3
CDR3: ASSDKGTTDTQY

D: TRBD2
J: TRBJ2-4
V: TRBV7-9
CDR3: ASSFPGLAEKNIQY

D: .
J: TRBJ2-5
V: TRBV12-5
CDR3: ASGSWTTETQY

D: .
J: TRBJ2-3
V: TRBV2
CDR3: ASSVIGRTDTQY

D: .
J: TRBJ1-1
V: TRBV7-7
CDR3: ASSPGTGRGLTEAF

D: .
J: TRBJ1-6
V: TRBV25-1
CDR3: ASSYTDNSPLH

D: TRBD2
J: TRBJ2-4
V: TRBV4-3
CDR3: ASSQEKAGRRY

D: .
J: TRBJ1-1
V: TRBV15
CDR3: ATSPQGKTEAF

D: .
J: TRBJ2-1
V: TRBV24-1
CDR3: ATSDRDRNEQF

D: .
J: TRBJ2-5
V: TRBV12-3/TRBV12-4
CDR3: ASSRGFRQETQY

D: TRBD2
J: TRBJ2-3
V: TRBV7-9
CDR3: ASNLGLAGADTQY

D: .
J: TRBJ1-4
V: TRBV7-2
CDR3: ASSLWGTTNEKLF

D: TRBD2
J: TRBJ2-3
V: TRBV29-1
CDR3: SVDVAGLSTDTQY

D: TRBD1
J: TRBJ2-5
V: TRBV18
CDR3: ASSPMGQDETQY

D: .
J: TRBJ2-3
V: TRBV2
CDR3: ASSVDRAPDTQY